The clone carrying this T cell receptor beta chain was seen more than once but under ten times. Its antigen is undetermined. The entry originates in a study of cytomegalovirus exposure and HLA in healthy donors. Study-level findings and limits: The authors listed roughly 150 TCR beta chains as cytomegalovirus-associated. Reports indicate that TCR beta sequences accurately predicted the HLA-A and HLA-B alleles of most subjects. Earlier analysis yielded a pattern in which most TCR beta V segments were productive about 90% or about 30% of the time.

PCR used 60 Vbeta primers and 13 Jbeta primers. Profiling relied on immunoSEQ multiplex PCR, and the TCRdb table lists in-frame clones only, not all of them. The table records roughly 98,000 clones, approximately 74% of them present only once. From germline, CDR1 is MNHEY and CDR2 SVGAGI. Trimming removed 5 bases from V and 1 base from J; junction bases left unmatched: 8. The CDR3 has 15 amino acids. This chain joins TRBV6-5 and TRBJ2-7, with TRBD2 identical over 7 bases. This receptor was taken from a female donor in good health and CMV-seropositive. The sample consisted of PBMCs. In DNA form, the CDR3 reads TGTGCCAGCAGTCCGACAAGGGGAGGGTCCTACGAGCAGTACTTC. Amino acid sequence: CASSPTRGGSYEQYF.